These 32 T cell receptor beta chains share one sample of origin, sequenced in a study of blood T cells in healthy people across ages. Combining a sample-barcoded 5' primer with a J-beta primer mix, a second PCR ran for 7 to 11 cycles. TCRdb ran MiXCR on the 5' RACE reads and lists one entry per CDR3 protein. The sample has 710,000 or so distinct CDR3 sequences; over 20% are singletons. Sequenced sample: blood. All receptors come from an older man in good health.

This clonotype was detected only once. This chain uses TRBV29-1 with TRBJ2-3, with D perhaps matching TRBD1 (6 bases). The CDR3 length is 12 residues. The germline V and J ends were trimmed by 7 bases and 5 bases, with 13 bases remaining between them. Germline V lookup: CDR1 SQVTM, CDR2 ANQGSEA. The CDR3 loop is CSAISGEDTQYF. CDR3 DNA sequence: TGCAGCGCCATTTCAGGGGAAGATACGCAGTATTTT.

The chain carries TRBV12-5 and TRBJ1-1; 12 bases agree with TRBD1. Trimming at V came to 5 bases and at J to 0 bases, leaving 7 bases not matched to a gene. In germline, CDR1 is LGHNT, CDR2 FRNRAP. The CDR3 runs 17 residues. The CDR3 sequence is CASGAGTGGPLNTEAFF. As DNA, the CDR3 is TGTGCTAGTGGTGCCGGGACAGGGGGCCCTTTGAACACTGAAGCTTTCTTT.

The chain has TRBV12-3 or TRBV12-4 and TRBJ2-2, with 8 bases identical to TRBD1. V shed 5 bases, J shed 7 bases, and the junction held 12 bases outside the gene matches. This CDR3 is built from 16 residues. The CDR3 here is CASSAHPQGAGGELFF. In DNA, the CDR3 is TGTGCCAGCAGTGCCCACCCCCAGGGGGCGGGCGGGGAGCTGTTTTTT.

The CDR3 loop is CSASRRGVNTEAFF. CDR3 bases: TGCAGTGCTAGTCGAAGGGGAGTGAACACTGAAGCTTTCTTT. The chain employs TRBV20-1 and TRBJ1-1, with a possible D match to TRBD1 (5 bases). The germline V and J ends were trimmed by 3 bases and 0 bases, with 11 bases remaining between them. This CDR3 is 14 amino acids long. The germline CDR1 and CDR2 sequences are DFQATT and SNEGSKA (reference sequence).

The V gene is TRBV6-5, the J gene TRBJ2-7, with unresolved D. CDR1 and CDR2 (germline): MNHEY, SVGAGI. The CDR3 is 16 amino acids. Between the trimmed V and J ends, which lost 5 bases and 1 base, there was a span of 18 bases. CDR3: CASSTSRTAGSYEQYF. CDR3 nucleotides: TGTGCCAGCAGTACATCGCGGACCGCAGGATCCTACGAGCAGTACTTC.

The V and J genes are TRBV30 and TRBJ1-2, with TRBD1 identical over 9 bases. This CDR3 region has 15 residues. V lost 2 bases, J lost 4 bases, and 8 bases stayed unmatched. Germline values: CDR1 GTSNPN, CDR2 SVGIG (reference sequence). The DNA for the CDR3 is TGTGCCTGGAGTAAACGACAGGGGGTGGTCTATGGCTACACCTTC. Its translation is CAWSKRQGVVYGYTF.

The chain couples TRBV5-1 to TRBJ2-3; no clear D. Germline-derived CDR1 and CDR2 are SGHRS and YFSETQ. Trimming took 0 bases from V and 5 from J, leaving 10 bases between them. This CDR3 has 14 amino acids. The CDR3 bases are TGCGCCAGCAGCTTGGCCAGCATGGGAGATACGCAGTATTTT. It translates to CASSLASMGDTQYF. The complete variable domain, with remaining parts taken from reference TRBV5-1 and TRBJ2-3, reads KAGVTQTPRYLIKTRGQQVTLSCSPISGHRSVSWYQQTPGQGLQFLFEYFSETQRNKGNFPGRFSGRQFSNSRSEMNVSTLELGDSALYLCASSLASMGDTQYFGPGTRLTVL.

This clonotype has just a few counts. The chain combines TRBV5-1 with TRBJ1-1; TRBD1 might be the D (6 bases). Germline-derived CDR1 and CDR2 are SGHRS and YFSETQ. This CDR3 has 15 amino acids. Trimming cost V 4 bases and J 1 base, with 14 bases left between them. The CDR3 loop reads CASSQDSRGNTEAFF. The CDR3 coding sequence is TGCGCCAGCAGCCAGGACAGCCGGGGGAACACTGAAGCTTTCTTT.

A few counts support this clonotype. The chain combines TRBV3-1 with TRBJ1-6; D gene uncertain. The CDR3 extends over 15 amino acids. Looked up from germline, CDR1 is LGHDT and CDR2 is YNNKEL (reference sequence). Trimming removed 3 bases from V and 5 bases from J, with 11 bases in between. CDR3 DNA: TGTGCCAGCAGCCAGAGGCGCAGAGATAATTCACCCCTCCACTTT. Amino acids: CASSQRRRDNSPLHF.

A few counts support this clonotype. The chain employs TRBV7-2 and TRBJ1-5; possibly TRBD1 for D (6 bases). The CDR3 loop spans 14 amino acids. The V and J ends lost 5 bases and 6 bases respectively, with 14 bases between them. In germline, CDR1 is SGHTA, CDR2 FQGNSA. The CDR3 loop is CASSPTQGPQPQHF. The CDR3 DNA is TGTGCCAGCAGCCCGACTCAGGGGCCTCAGCCCCAGCATTTT. The whole variable domain, filled in from reference TRBV7-2 and TRBJ1-5, reads GAGVSQSPSNKVTEKGKDVELRCDPISGHTALYWYRQSLGQGLEFLIYFQGNSAPDKSGLPSDRFSAERTGGSVSTLTIQRTQQEDSAVYLCASSPTQGPQPQHFGDGTRLSIL.

This chain joins TRBV4-1 and TRBJ2-1; TRBD2 aligns across 10 bases. The CDR3 loop spans 17 amino acids. Germline lookup yields CDR1 MGHRA and CDR2 YSYEKL. The ends lost 5 bases at V and 5 bases at J; junction bases unmatched: 12. CDR3 loop: CASSDKILTSGNNEQFF. The CDR3 region has the DNA TGCGCCAGCAGCGACAAGATTTTAACTAGCGGGAACAATGAGCAGTTCTTC.

The table lists this clonotype with a few counts. The chain uses TRBV29-1 and TRBJ2-2; 8 bases are a match to TRBD2. Germline assignment: CDR1 SQVTM and CDR2 ANQGSEA. The junction had 4 bases not matched to a gene; V was cut back by 3 bases and J by 4 bases. The CDR3 spans 14 residues. The CDR3 protein is CSVETGTSTGELFF. The CDR3 nucleotides read TGCAGCGTTGAGACCGGGACTAGCACCGGGGAGCTGTTTTTT.

The chain joins TRBV7-8 to TRBJ2-7; possible D gene TRBD1, 5 bases. Matching the DNA end better, TRBJ2-5 makes the J call doubtful. CDR3 size: 15 residues. CDR1 and CDR2 (germline): SGHVS, FQNEAQ. The CDR3 sequence: CASSSKGHGQETQYF. The CDR3 DNA is TGTGCCAGCAGCTCGAAAGGACACGGACAAGAGACCCAGTACTTC.

This chain links TRBV12-3 or TRBV12-4 with TRBJ2-1, with D maybe TRBD2 (5 bases). The CDR3 is made up of 16 amino acids. V lost 7 bases, J lost 5 bases, and 21 bases lay in between. CDR3 nucleotides: TGTGCCAGCACCCAGAGGTCCCCAGCGGAAAACAATGAGCAGTTCTTC. Amino acids: CASTQRSPAENNEQFF.

This clonotype has more than one count but fewer than ten. The chain employs TRBV6-1 and TRBJ2-5, with 10 nucleotides matching TRBD1. The J call is doubtful: the DNA matches TRBJ2-7 better. The CDR3 totals 16 residues. The germline gives CDR1 MNHNS, CDR2 SASEGT. CDR3 loop: CASSEQQGQGWYEQYF. The CDR3 coding sequence is TGTGCCAGCAGTGAACAACAGGGACAGGGGTGGTACGAGCAGTACTTC.

This chain links TRBV6-5 with TRBJ1-1, with D possibly TRBD1 on 5 matching bases. The CDR3 runs to 14 residues. Per germline, CDR1 MNHEY and CDR2 SVGAGI. V was shortened by 6 bases and J by 3 bases, with 14 bases between the two germline ends. The CDR3 coding sequence is TGTGCCAGCAGCTACACACCGGGGGACACTGAAGCTTTCTTT. Translated: CASSYTPGDTEAFF.

The table lists this clonotype with a few counts. The gene calls are TRBV24-1 and TRBJ2-3; no reliable D call. Germline V gene sequence: CDR1 KGHDR, CDR2 SFDVKD. The CDR3 is 12 amino acids. Trimming removed 0 bases at V and 14 bases at J, with 11 bases between. The CDR3 DNA sequence: TGTGCCACCAGTGATTTGGACCCACGCCGGTATTTT. Protein: CATSDLDPRRYF.

In this sample, this clonotype turned up a few times. J is TRBJ1-1 and V is TRBV18; D possibly corresponds to TRBD1 (5 bases). Germline CDR1 reads KGHSH; CDR2 reads LQKENI. Trimming pared 2 bases from V and 7 bases from J, leaving 23 bases between. There are 17 residues in the CDR3. The CDR3 coding sequence is TGTGCCAGCTCACCAAATCTCGGTGGGGGGGGAGAAAGTGAAGCTTTCTTT. Protein product: CASSPNLGGGGESEAFF.

The chain joins TRBV24-1 to TRBJ1-5; 8 bases align to TRBD1. The germline CDR1 and CDR2 sequences are KGHDR and SFDVKD. CDR3 length: 16 residues. V lost 8 bases to trimming and J lost 0 bases; unmatched junction nucleotides: 8. The CDR3 spells CATNTDRVVSNQPQHF. Written as DNA, the CDR3 is TGTGCCACCAATACGGACAGGGTAGTTAGCAATCAGCCCCAGCATTTT.

The V and J genes are TRBV15 and TRBJ2-5; D is unclear. The V gene's germline CDR1 is LNHNV and CDR2 YYDKDF (reference sequence). The CDR3 covers 14 residues. Trimming left V 0 bases short and J 7 bases short, with 12 bases between. The CDR3 bases are TGTGCCACCAGCAGAGAAACCGAGAAAGGGACCCAGTACTTC. Translated, it gives CATSRETEKGTQYF.

In its sample, this clonotype was seen a few times. The chain recombines TRBV6-5 with TRBJ1-5; no clear D. This CDR3 has 15 residues. Trimming cost V 0 bases and J 6 bases, with 12 bases left between them. Germline V lookup: CDR1 MNHEY, CDR2 SVGAGI. The CDR3 DNA sequence: TGTGCCAGCAGTTACTCAACGCCAGTGGGTCAGCCCCAGCATTTT. This encodes CASSYSTPVGQPQHF.

This clonotype was seen a handful of times. V and J are TRBV6-5 and TRBJ1-1; 11 nucleotides agree with TRBD1. The trim removed 5 bases at V and 10 bases at J, leaving 3 bases unmatched. Looked up from germline, CDR1 is MNHEY and CDR2 is SVGAGI. The CDR3 contains 12 residues. CDR3 bases: TGTGCCAGCAGTAGGGGACAGGGGGGAGCTTTCTTT. This translates into CASSRGQGGAFF.

The table lists this clonotype with a few counts. This chain connects TRBV6-2 or TRBV6-3 to TRBJ1-2; D gene unclear. The CDR3 extends over 12 amino acids. V lost 5 bases and J 5 bases, leaving 9 bases between the germline ends. Germline loops: CDR1 MNHEY, CDR2 SVGEGT. The CDR3 here is CASSQAEYGYTF. For the CDR3, the DNA is TGTGCCAGCAGTCAGGCGGAGTATGGCTACACCTTC.

CDR3 protein: CASSKTGGSTDTQYF. The CDR3 DNA reads TGTGCCAGCAGTAAGACCGGGGGGAGCACAGATACGCAGTATTTT. The gene calls are TRBV3-1 and TRBJ2-3; TRBD2 matches at 7 bases. The CDR3 totals 15 residues. Germline V CDR1 and CDR2: LGHDT, YNNKEL (reference sequence). J was trimmed by 0 bases and V by 6 bases; bases with no gene match: 6.

A few counts support this clonotype. This chain uses TRBV29-1 with TRBJ1-6, with 9 bases fitting TRBD1. This CDR3 spans 14 amino acids. The germline V gene encodes CDR1 SQVTM and CDR2 ANQGSEA. Losses at the gene ends were 2 bases for V and 9 bases for J; bases not matched to a gene: 5. The CDR3 region has the DNA TGCAGCGTTGAACGGGACAGGGTTTTTTCACCCCTCCACTTT. Its protein is CSVERDRVFSPLHF.

In its sample, this clonotype was seen a few times. V usage is TRBV5-1 and J usage is TRBJ2-1, with 9 nucleotides matching TRBD1. The CDR3 runs 15 residues. Germline V gives CDR1 SGHRS, CDR2 YFSETQ. The V segment lost 4 bases and the J segment 6 bases; nucleotides outside the gene matches: 8. In nucleotides, the CDR3 is TGCGCCAGCAGCAGTGGGGACAGGGAGCCCAATGAGCAGTTCTTC. Its translation: CASSSGDREPNEQFF.

This clonotype has only a few counts. The chain employs TRBV6-2 or TRBV6-3 and TRBJ2-4; TRBD2 is a possible D gene (5 bases). V was shortened by 2 bases and J by 0 bases, with 8 bases between the two germline ends. Germline assignment: CDR1 MNHEY and CDR2 SVGEGT. This CDR3 contains 15 residues. In DNA form, the CDR3 reads TGTGCCAGCAGTTACCCCGGGATAGCCAAAAACATTCAGTACTTC. It yields the protein CASSYPGIAKNIQYF.

The CDR3 protein is CASNSQGAGHNEKLFF. CDR3 bases: TGTGCCAGCAATTCACAGGGGGCCGGACATAATGAAAAACTGTTTTTT. This rearrangement joins TRBV28 to TRBJ1-4, with TRBD1 matching 9 bases. The CDR3 length is 16 residues. Germline V gene sequence: CDR1 MDHEN, CDR2 SYDVKM. With 7 bases clipped from V and 4 bases from J, the junction kept 10 bases outside the gene matches. The full variable domain, rest sourced from reference TRBV28 and TRBJ1-4, is DVKVTQSSRYLVKRTGEKVFLECVQDMDHENMFWYRQDPGLGLRLIYFSYDVKMKEKGDIPEGYSVSREKKERFSLILESASTNQTSMYLCASNSQGAGHNEKLFFGSGTQLSVL.

J is TRBJ2-3 and V is TRBV10-3; 10 nucleotides align to TRBD2. Germline-derived CDR1 and CDR2 are ENHRY and SYGVKD. The CDR3 runs to 16 residues. The V and J ends lost 6 bases and 6 bases, in that order; junction bases with no gene match: 12. The CDR3: CAIRRTSGSFGDTQYF. The CDR3 coding sequence is TGTGCCATCAGGCGGACTAGCGGTTCCTTCGGGGATACGCAGTATTTT.

V and J are TRBV12-3 or TRBV12-4 and TRBJ1-1; D may be TRBD1 (5 bases). The V end was cut by 3 bases, the J end by 4 bases, with 9 bases between. This CDR3 is 13 amino acids long. CDR3: CASSFGGFTEAFF. In nucleotides, the CDR3 is TGTGCCAGCAGTTTTGGGGGTTTCACTGAAGCTTTCTTT.

The V and J genes are TRBV6-6 and TRBJ2-7, with 7 bases matching TRBD2. This CDR3 comprises 16 residues. V lost 0 bases and J lost 2; bases outside the gene matches: 7. The germline V gene has CDR1 MNHNY and CDR2 SVGAGI (reference sequence). CDR3 residues: CASSYSLTGGTYEQYF. CDR3 nucleotides: TGTGCCAGCAGTTACTCGTTGACGGGGGGAACCTACGAGCAGTACTTC.

V usage is TRBV6-2 or TRBV6-3 and J usage is TRBJ2-7; D gene unclear. V lost 2 bases to trimming and J lost 9 bases, with 11 bases between them. The CDR3 is 12 residues long. The V gene's germline CDR1 is MNHEY and CDR2 SVGEGT. The CDR3 DNA sequence: TGTGCCAGCAGTTACCCGTCCAAGGGGCAGTACTTC. Protein product: CASSYPSKGQYF.